Presented here are 18 T cell receptor beta chains from one specimen sequenced in a study of blood T cell repertoires in COVID-19. Here immunoSEQ multiplex PCR was the method, and the copy in TCRdb shows in-frame clones only, minus some. The sample yields around 300,000 clones, 90% seen once. The sample taken for sequencing was PBMCs or T cells enriched from blood (not recorded which). Receptors originate from a woman under 30 with acute COVID-19.

This clone was counted once. The chain combines TRBV4-1 with TRBJ1-2; TRBD1 matches 11 bases. J lost 8 bases, V lost 3 bases, and 8 bases had no gene match. The CDR3 sequence is 15 residues long. CDR1 is MGHRA, CDR2 YSYEKL, per germline. CDR3 protein: CASSHGTGGFDGYTF. CDR3 coding DNA: TGCGCCAGCAGCCACGGGACAGGGGGTTTCGACGGCTACACCTTC.

The chain links TRBV7-9 to TRBJ2-1; D ambiguous. The germline V and J ends were trimmed by 0 bases and 3 bases, with 3 bases remaining between them. Germline V gene data show CDR1 as SEHNR and CDR2 as FQNEAQ (reference sequence). This CDR3 region has 13 residues. This CDR3 is CASSLANYNEQFF. The CDR3 region has the DNA TGTGCCAGCAGCTTAGCTAACTACAATGAGCAGTTCTTC.

The rearrangement joins TRBV15 to TRBJ1-4; a weak D match, TRBD1 (5 bases). Germline V gene data show CDR1 as LNHNV and CDR2 as YYDKDF (reference sequence). This CDR3 spans 15 amino acids. V was cut by 0 bases and J by 8 bases, with 13 bases left in between. CDR3 nucleotide sequence: TGTGCCACCAGCAGAGAAGGGGCTGTGGGGGAAAAACTGTTTTTT. It yields the protein CATSREGAVGEKLFF.

V is TRBV15 and J is TRBJ2-1; the D gene is possibly TRBD1 (6 bases). The CDR3 is 13 residues long. Germline assignment: CDR1 LNHNV and CDR2 YYDKDF (reference sequence). Trimming shortened V by 2 bases and J by 9 bases, and 11 bases separated the two germline ends. CDR3 sequence reads: CATSRSGASEQFF. The DNA for the CDR3 is TGTGCCACCAGCAGATCAGGGGCGAGTGAGCAGTTCTTC.

Points on this clone: The identical CDR3 is also encoded by other nucleotide sequences in the sample. V usage is TRBV5-1 and J usage is TRBJ1-2; 9 bases agree with TRBD1. This CDR3 region has 15 residues. Germline assignment: CDR1 SGHRS and CDR2 YFSETQ. The junction had 4 bases not matched to a gene; V was cut back by 0 bases and J by 4 bases. The CDR3 protein is CASSLGGTGIYGYTF. DNA of the CDR3: TGCGCCAGCAGCTTGGGAGGGACAGGGATCTATGGCTACACCTTC.

This clone came up many times. V and J are TRBV10-3 and TRBJ2-7; maybe TRBD1 (5 bases). Trimming shortened V by 4 bases and J by 7 bases, and 14 bases separated the two germline ends. This CDR3 is 13 amino acids long. The V gene's germline CDR1 is ENHRY and CDR2 SYGVKD. The CDR3 nucleotides are TGTGCCATCAGTGGGCAGGGCCTGGGGGAGCAGTACTTC. This sequence encodes CAISGQGLGEQYF.

This clone was seen once. V and J are TRBV6-5 and TRBJ2-7; 10 bases map to TRBD1. The CDR3 is 15 residues long. The J segment lost 3 bases and the V segment lost 2 bases, leaving 4 bases of the junction unmatched. In germline, CDR1 is MNHEY, CDR2 SVGAGI. DNA for the CDR3: TGTGCCAGCAGTTACGGGACAGGGGAAAGCTACGAGCAGTACTTC. Residues: CASSYGTGESYEQYF.

The chain combines TRBV28 with TRBJ1-4; 9 bases map to TRBD1. Germline CDR1 reads MDHEN; CDR2 reads SYDVKM. The CDR3 runs 15 residues. The V segment lost 6 bases and the J segment 8 bases; nucleotides outside the gene matches: 10. The CDR3 sequence: CASRSPGTGREKLFF. The CDR3 coding sequence is TGTGCCAGCAGGTCACCCGGGACAGGGAGGGAAAAACTGTTTTTT.

The chain links TRBV11-2 to TRBJ2-5, with 11 positions matching TRBD1. J gave up 3 bases and V 5 bases, and 8 bases lay outside the gene matches. The V gene's germline CDR1 is SGHAT and CDR2 FQNNGV. This CDR3 is 16 amino acids long. The CDR3 here is CASSRGQGAVEETQYF. The CDR3 nucleotides read TGTGCCAGCAGCAGAGGACAGGGGGCGGTAGAAGAGACCCAGTACTTC.

The rearrangement uses TRBV28 and TRBJ2-7, with 7 bases that match TRBD2. The J segment lost 4 bases and the V segment lost 6 bases, leaving 15 bases of the junction unmatched. CDR1 and CDR2 from the germline V gene are MDHEN and SYDVKM. The CDR3 sequence is 16 residues long. CDR3 amino acids: CASRSLFGEGFYEQYF. CDR3 bases: TGTGCCAGCAGGAGCCTTTTCGGGGAGGGCTTTTACGAGCAGTACTTC.

The J gene is TRBJ2-2, the V gene TRBV27; no reliable D call. The CDR3 consists of 16 residues. CDR1 and CDR2 (germline): MNHEY, SMNVEV (reference sequence). V lost 5 bases and J lost 0, with 13 bases in between. The CDR3 sequence is CASSPRIIANTGELFF. The CDR3 DNA reads as TGTGCCAGCAGTCCCAGGATAATAGCGAACACCGGGGAGCTGTTTTTT.

Only a few counts were recorded for this clone. The V gene is TRBV7-6, the J gene TRBJ1-1, with TRBD1 as a possible D gene (5 bases). V was trimmed by 0 bases and J by 0 bases, leaving 11 bases between them. The CDR3 is 16 residues long. The V gene's germline CDR1 is SGHVS and CDR2 FNYEAQ. CDR3 region: CASSLAPQGLNTEAFF. The CDR3 region has the DNA TGTGCCAGCAGCTTAGCGCCCCAGGGATTGAACACTGAAGCTTTCTTT.

In its sample, this clone was seen once. The chain links TRBV2 to TRBJ2-1; TRBD2 aligns across 10 bases. The ends lost 4 bases at V and 2 bases at J; junction bases unmatched: 2. The CDR3 loop spans 15 amino acids. Germline loops: CDR1 SNHLY, CDR2 FYNNEI. CDR3 region: CASSATSGTYNEQFF. CDR3 nucleotide sequence: TGTGCCAGCAGTGCAACTAGCGGGACCTACAATGAGCAGTTCTTC.

This sequence joins TRBV4-1 and TRBJ2-1, with 8 bases identical to TRBD2. The CDR3 contains 15 residues. Trimming took 0 bases from V and 7 from J; bases not matched to a gene: 5. The V gene's germline CDR1 is MGHRA and CDR2 YSYEKL. As DNA, the CDR3 is TGCGCCAGCAGCCAAGAGAAGCGGGAGAGGAATGAGCAGTTCTTC. Its protein product is CASSQEKRERNEQFF.

V is TRBV24-1 and J is TRBJ2-1; 8 positions agree with TRBD2. Germline V gene sequence: CDR1 KGHDR, CDR2 SFDVKD. The CDR3 spans 17 residues. J was trimmed by 5 bases and V by 1 base; bases with no gene match: 9. The CDR3 sequence: CATSDLVSSGRNNEQFF. Here the CDR3 DNA reads TGTGCCACCAGTGATTTAGTGTCCAGCGGGAGAAACAATGAGCAGTTCTTC.

The chain has TRBV5-1 and TRBJ1-1; tentatively, D is TRBD1 (6 bases). The V and J ends lost 0 bases and 1 base respectively, with 10 bases between them. CDR1 and CDR2 (germline): SGHRS, YFSETQ. The CDR3 loop spans 15 amino acids. CDR3 amino acids: CASSLAGTPNTEAFF. The CDR3 DNA is TGCGCCAGCAGCTTGGCCGGGACACCGAACACTGAAGCTTTCTTT.

The rearrangement links TRBV4-1 to TRBJ1-6; no firm D call. The CDR3 runs 17 residues. Germline V CDR1 and CDR2: MGHRA, YSYEKL. Trimming cost V 1 base and J 4 bases, with 14 bases left between them. This chain's CDR3 is CASSQGRAGEYNSPLHF. The CDR3 region has the DNA TGCGCCAGCAGCCAAGGGAGGGCCGGAGAATATAATTCACCCCTCCACTTT.

This rearrangement joins TRBV7-3 to TRBJ2-1, with 10 bases aligning to TRBD2. Germline V gene data show CDR1 as SGHTA and CDR2 as FQGTGA. This CDR3 region has 16 residues. Trimming removed 6 bases from V and 5 bases from J; junction bases left unmatched: 10. CDR3 nucleotides: TGTGCCAGCAGTCCCATCCCACTAGCGGGGAACAATGAGCAGTTCTTC. As protein: CASSPIPLAGNNEQFF.